A single sample is the source of the 30 T cell receptor beta chains below, sequenced in a study of cytomegalovirus exposure and HLA in healthy donors. PCR primers comprised 60 Vbeta and 13 Jbeta primers. Sequencing was performed with immunoSEQ multiplex PCR; in TCRdb, only in-frame clones are kept and a portion is missing. The top ten hold 1.2% to 1.5% of the sample, which has roughly 180,000 clones, 77% seen once. The sequenced sample consisted of PBMCs. Every receptor here comes from a woman aged 30 to 39 in good health and CMV-seropositive.

Notes on this clone: The junction differs from germline at one of its ends, possibly a read error. V usage is TRBV9 and J usage is TRBJ1-1; 7 positions agree with TRBD1. The CDR3 length is 16 residues. Germline assignment: CDR1 SGDLS and CDR2 YYNGEE. The CDR3 is CASSARQGRVNTEAFF. CDR3 DNA sequence: TGTGCCAGCAGCGCACGACAGGGACGGGTGAATACTGAAGCTTTCTTT.

The chain employs TRBV12-5 and TRBJ2-5; the match to TRBD1 covers 7 bases. Trimming took 0 bases from V and 5 from J; bases not matched to a gene: 6. This CDR3 spans 15 amino acids. The germline CDR1 and CDR2 sequences are LGHNT and FRNRAP. This CDR3 reads CASGLVLQGTETQYF. CDR3 DNA sequence: TGTGCTAGTGGTTTGGTACTACAGGGGACGGAGACCCAGTACTTC.

The V gene is TRBV9, the J gene TRBJ2-3; possibly TRBD2 for D (5 bases). V gave up 0 bases and J gave up 5 bases, with 13 bases separating them. Germline V gene data show CDR1 as SGDLS and CDR2 as YYNGEE. CDR3 size: 15 residues. CDR3 region: CASSVDGRNRDTQYF. CDR3 nucleotides: TGTGCCAGCAGCGTAGATGGGAGAAATAGAGATACGCAGTATTTT.

V usage is TRBV6-5 and J usage is TRBJ2-7, with 10 bases aligning to TRBD2. From germline, CDR1 is MNHEY and CDR2 SVGAGI. This CDR3 has 13 amino acids. The ends lost 6 bases at V and 5 bases at J; junction bases unmatched: 4. CDR3 in amino acids: CASRPSGSHEQYF. For the CDR3, the DNA is TGTGCCAGCAGACCTAGCGGGAGCCACGAGCAGTACTTC.

The V call is TRBV29-1, the J call TRBJ2-4, with TRBD2 matching over 7 bases. Germline CDR1 is SQVTM and CDR2 is ANQGSEA. V dropped 6 bases and J dropped 1; count of bases not matched to a gene: 9. The CDR3 has 15 residues. DNA for the CDR3: TGCAGCGTCGGATTGGGAGGGGCGGCCAAAAACATTCAGTACTTC. Translation gives CSVGLGGAAKNIQYF.

The rearrangement links TRBV11-1 to TRBJ2-5; 9 bases match TRBD2. The CDR3 is 15 residues long. V lost 6 bases, J lost 2 bases, and 7 bases stayed unmatched. Per the germline V gene, CDR1 is SGHAT and CDR2 is FQDESV (reference sequence). DNA for the CDR3: TGTGCCAGCAGATCTAGCGGGAACCTACAAGAGACCCAGTACTTC. It encodes CASRSSGNLQETQYF.

The chain links TRBV28 to TRBJ2-7; D possibly corresponds to TRBD2 (6 bases). Trimming removed 7 bases at V and 0 bases at J, with 10 bases between. Germline V gene sequence: CDR1 MDHEN, CDR2 SYDVKM. This CDR3 has 13 residues. The CDR3 sequence is CASTGGSSYEQYF. In DNA form, the CDR3 reads TGTGCCAGCACCGGGGGTTCCTCCTACGAGCAGTACTTC.

V and J are TRBV19 and TRBJ2-2; 9 bases are a match to TRBD2. Trimming removed 3 bases from V and 6 bases from J; junction bases left unmatched: 8. The CDR3 consists of 16 residues. Germline loops: CDR1 LNHDA, CDR2 SQIVND (reference sequence). The CDR3 spells CASSIAGGSFAGELFF. The CDR3 DNA reads as TGTGCCAGTAGTATCGCGGGAGGGTCGTTTGCCGGGGAGCTGTTTTTT.

This chain joins TRBV7-6 and TRBJ2-3; 7 bases agree with TRBD2. This CDR3 comprises 16 residues. V was clipped by 0 bases and J by 1 base; unmatched bases: 4. Per germline, CDR1 SGHVS and CDR2 FNYEAQ. The CDR3 loop is CASSLATGGGTDTQYF. The CDR3, as DNA: TGTGCCAGCAGCTTAGCTACGGGAGGTGGCACAGATACGCAGTATTTT.

The gene calls are TRBV7-8 and TRBJ2-1; no reliable D call. V was shortened by 8 bases and J by 5 bases, with 22 bases between the two germline ends. This CDR3 is built from 16 residues. Per the germline V gene, CDR1 is SGHVS and CDR2 is FQNEAQ. CDR3 bases: TGTGCCAGCCGAACCCATCAGAGGTACGAGAACAATGAGCAGTTCTTC. This encodes CASRTHQRYENNEQFF. The full variable domain, completed using reference TRBV7-8 and TRBJ2-1, is GAGVSQSPRYKVAKRGQDVALRCDPISGHVSLFWYQQALGQGPEFLTYFQNEAQLDKSGLPSDRFFAERPEGSVSTLKIQRTQQEDSAVYLCASRTHQRYENNEQFFGPGTRLTVL.

This chain uses TRBV9 with TRBJ2-7, with 12 bases lining up with TRBD2. Germline assignment: CDR1 SGDLS and CDR2 YYNGEE. V was pared by 3 bases and J by 5 bases, with 6 bases of the junction left unmatched. This CDR3 has 15 residues. The CDR3 spells CASSARLAGADEQYF. DNA for the CDR3: TGTGCCAGCAGCGCCCGACTAGCGGGAGCAGACGAGCAGTACTTC.

The CDR3 sequence: CASSQVSGGGTDTQYF. The CDR3 region has the DNA TGTGCCAGCAGCCAAGTCTCCGGGGGGGGCACAGATACGCAGTATTTT. This chain connects TRBV4-2 to TRBJ2-3, with 8 positions matching TRBD2. CDR1 and CDR2 (germline): LGHNA, YNFKEQ. The length of the CDR3 is 16 residues. Trimming cost V 1 base and J 1 base; bases outside gene matches: 4.

The CDR3 DNA is TGTGCCAGCAGCCCGTTCTCAGAGACCCAGTACTTC. It codes for CASSPFSETQYF. This chain uses TRBV5-4 with TRBJ2-5; D remains ambiguous. The CDR3 consists of 12 residues. CDR1 and CDR2 (germline): SGHNT, YYREEE (reference sequence). V lost 4 bases and J lost 4, with 8 bases in between.

The chain couples TRBV19 to TRBJ1-2; D possibly corresponds to TRBD1 (5 bases). Germline CDR1 reads LNHDA; CDR2 reads SQIVND (reference sequence). CDR3 length: 12 amino acids. Trimming left V 8 bases short and J 2 bases short, with 9 bases between. The CDR3: CASRTNNYGYTF. Here the CDR3 DNA reads TGTGCCAGTCGGACAAACAACTATGGCTACACCTTC.

The V call is TRBV10-1, the J call TRBJ1-2, with 9 bases lining up with TRBD1. J gave up 8 bases and V 3 bases, and 10 bases lay outside the gene matches. The CDR3 extends over 15 amino acids. Germline V lookup: CDR1 WNHNN, CDR2 SYGVQD (reference sequence). CDR3: CASSDSTGTGCGYTF. The CDR3 DNA is TGCGCCAGCAGTGACTCAACCGGGACAGGGTGCGGCTACACCTTC.

V is TRBV27 and J is TRBJ2-4, with 9 nucleotides matching TRBD1. V lost 7 bases to trimming and J lost 0 bases; unmatched junction nucleotides: 10. This CDR3 comprises 17 residues. Germline values: CDR1 MNHEY, CDR2 SMNVEV (reference sequence). CDR3 protein: CASKGTGSSLAKNIQYF. The CDR3 DNA is TGTGCCAGCAAAGGGACAGGGTCCTCTCTAGCCAAAAACATTCAGTACTTC.

The CDR3 nucleotides read TGTGCCAGCAGCTTGGTGGGGGGGCTGAGCACTGAAGCTTTCTTT. It codes for CASSLVGGLSTEAFF. This chain joins TRBV5-5 and TRBJ1-1, with D maybe TRBD1 (6 bases). The CDR3 consists of 15 residues. CDR1 is SGHKS and CDR2 is YYEKEE in the germline V gene (reference sequence). The V gene lost 0 bases and the J gene lost 4 bases, with 13 bases spanning the gap. Variable domain in full (rest from reference TRBV5-5 and TRBJ1-1): DAGVTQSPTHLIKTRGQQVTLRCSPISGHKSVSWYQQVLGQGPQFIFQYYEKEERGRGNFPDRFSARQFPNYSSELNVNALLLGDSALYLCASSLVGGLSTEAFFGQGTRLTVV.

The chain is built from TRBV7-2 and TRBJ1-5; tentatively, D is TRBD1 (5 bases). V was pared by 6 bases and J by 5 bases, with 14 bases between. The germline V gene encodes CDR1 SGHTA and CDR2 FQGNSA. The CDR3 is 14 residues long. The CDR3 DNA is TGTGCCAGCAGTCGTAATTCCAGGGATCAGCCCCAGCATTTT. It yields the protein CASSRNSRDQPQHF.

The genes are TRBV11-1 and TRBJ2-3; possibly TRBD2 for D (7 bases). Germline V gene lookup returns CDR1 SGHAT and CDR2 FQDESV (reference sequence). This CDR3 contains 16 residues. Trimming took 5 bases from V and 2 from J, leaving 17 bases between them. CDR3 sequence: CASSRIQGGFTDTQYF. The CDR3 DNA is TGTGCCAGCAGCCGCATACAGGGAGGGTTCACAGATACGCAGTATTTT. The full variable domain, its missing parts supplied by reference TRBV11-1 and TRBJ2-3, is EAEVAQSPRYKITEKSQAVAFWCDPISGHATLYWYRQILGQGPELLVQFQDESVVDDSQLPKDRFSAERLKGVDSTLKIQPAELGDSAMYLCASSRIQGGFTDTQYFGPGTRLTVL.

The chain recombines TRBV9 with TRBJ1-6; weak D call: TRBD1 (5 bases). Germline V gene sequence: CDR1 SGDLS, CDR2 YYNGEE. The CDR3 is 17 residues long. Deletions cut 0 bases from V and 6 bases from J, with 16 bases between. The CDR3 nucleotides read TGTGCCAGCAGCGTAGAGGCAGGGAGGTCGCCTAATTCACCCCTCCACTTT. Its translation: CASSVEAGRSPNSPLHF.

This clone has only a few counts. This chain links TRBV10-3 with TRBJ2-1, with 9 bases that match TRBD2. V lost 0 bases, J lost 10 bases, and 10 bases stayed unmatched. From germline, CDR1 is ENHRY and CDR2 SYGVKD. This CDR3 is built from 16 residues. The CDR3 reads CAISESISAGGGEQFF. CDR3 coding DNA: TGTGCCATCAGTGAGTCGATTTCAGCGGGAGGAGGGGAGCAGTTCTTC.

The chain carries TRBV14 and TRBJ1-2, with a possible D match to TRBD1 (6 bases). V dropped 0 bases and J dropped 12 bases, with 14 bases sitting between them. This CDR3 comprises 13 residues. Germline loops: CDR1 SGHDN, CDR2 FVKESK. The CDR3 spells CASSQDLQGQNTF. The CDR3, as DNA: TGTGCCAGCAGCCAAGATTTACAGGGACAAAACACCTTC.

The J gene is TRBJ1-4, the V gene TRBV5-4; 10 nucleotides agree with TRBD1. Germline-derived CDR1 and CDR2 are SGHNT and YYREEE (reference sequence). CDR3 size: 16 residues. V was clipped by 4 bases and J by 8 bases; unmatched bases: 11. This chain's CDR3 is CASSGTGTGVREKLFF. The CDR3 DNA sequence: TGTGCCAGCAGCGGGACCGGGACAGGGGTTAGGGAAAAACTGTTTTTT.

This clone was seen just once. The chain employs TRBV4-3 and TRBJ1-4; no firm D call. In germline, CDR1 is LGHNA, CDR2 YSLEER. This CDR3 comprises 15 residues. The V end lost 0 bases, the J end lost 4 bases, and 9 bases lay between the germline ends. The CDR3 coding sequence is TGCGCCAGCAGCCAAGAATCTTATAGTAATGAAAAACTGTTTTTT. It encodes CASSQESYSNEKLFF.

The chain employs TRBV19 and TRBJ2-3; 8 nucleotides line up with TRBD2. Germline CDR1 is LNHDA and CDR2 is SQIVND (reference sequence). This CDR3 has 15 amino acids. Trimming cost V 3 bases and J 2 bases; bases outside gene matches: 4. The CDR3 reads CASSIFSGNTDTQYF. The CDR3 bases are TGTGCCAGTAGTATCTTTAGCGGGAACACAGATACGCAGTATTTT.

V usage is TRBV6-1 and J usage is TRBJ2-5, with D tentatively TRBD2 (5 bases). V gave up 2 bases and J gave up 3 bases, with 13 bases separating them. CDR3 length: 15 amino acids. The germline V gene has CDR1 MNHNS and CDR2 SASEGT. The CDR3 DNA reads TGTGCCAGCAGTGAACCTAGGACTGAGGAAGAGACCCAGTACTTC. Translating it yields CASSEPRTEEETQYF.

V usage is TRBV4-2 and J usage is TRBJ1-2, with D tentatively TRBD1 (5 bases). The CDR3 length is 15 residues. Germline V lookup: CDR1 LGHNA, CDR2 YNFKEQ. The V gene lost 0 bases and the J gene lost 4 bases, with 12 bases spanning the gap. The CDR3 loop is CASSQDVGVGYGYTF. The CDR3 DNA sequence: TGTGCCAGCAGCCAAGATGTAGGGGTGGGCTATGGCTACACCTTC.

The chain uses TRBV5-1 and TRBJ1-1, with TRBD1 identical over 8 bases. V trimming: 3 bases; J trimming: 6 bases; junction bases outside the gene matches: 10. Germline loops: CDR1 SGHRS, CDR2 YFSETQ. CDR3 length: 15 residues. CDR3 sequence reads: CASSSGGQVVAEAFF. CDR3 coding DNA: TGCGCCAGCAGCTCTGGGGGACAGGTGGTCGCTGAAGCTTTCTTT.

This clone was detected a few times. The rearrangement uses TRBV6-5 and TRBJ1-1; 7 bases match TRBD1. The CDR3 sequence is 14 residues long. In germline, CDR1 is MNHEY, CDR2 SVGAGI. Unmatched junction bases numbered 4, after V lost 3 bases and J lost 3 bases. The CDR3 coding sequence is TGTGCCAGCAGTTATCGACAGGGTGACACTGAAGCTTTCTTT. Its protein product is CASSYRQGDTEAFF.

This chain uses TRBV6-4 with TRBJ2-5, with 9 bases fitting TRBD1. Germline-derived CDR1 and CDR2 are MRHNA and SNTAGT. The CDR3 contains 16 residues. Trimming cost V 6 bases and J 3 bases; bases outside gene matches: 11. The CDR3 DNA reads TGTGCCAGCAGGCCGGGACAGGGCAGGAGAGAAGAGACCCAGTACTTC. Translation: CASRPGQGRREETQYF.